This T cell receptor (beta chain) was documented in a study of blood T cell repertoires in COVID-19. About the research overall: Sample material is recorded as cDNA or gDNA derived from T cells, B-cell-depleted T cells, or PBMCs.

The CDR3 runs 15 residues. Germline CDR1 is LNHNV and CDR2 is YYDKDF (reference sequence). The J segment lost 3 bases and the V segment lost 2 bases, leaving 4 bases of the junction unmatched. Sequencing was performed with immunoSEQ multiplex PCR; in TCRdb, only in-frame clones are kept and a portion is missing. The sample lists roughly 260,000 clones, about 89% occurring once. Sequenced sample: PBMCs or T cells enriched from blood (not recorded which). This receptor was obtained from a woman between 18 and 30 years old who had recovered from COVID-19. The chain uses TRBV15 and TRBJ1-2, with 9 bases fitting TRBD1. DNA of the CDR3: TGTGCCACCAGCAGAAGAACAGGGGGCGACTATGGCTACACCTTC. This encodes CATSRRTGGDYGYTF. Full variable domain (missing parts from reference TRBV15 and TRBJ1-2): DAMVIQNPRYQVTQFGKPVTLSCSQTLNHNVMYWYQQKSSQAPKLLFHYYDKDFNNEADTPDNFQSRRPNTSFCFLDIRSPGLGDTAMYLCATSRRTGGDYGYTFGSGTRLTVV.